The following is a T cell receptor (beta chain) sequence with its context. The data were obtained in a study of blood T cell repertoires in COVID-19. Study-wide background: Samples representing acute and convalescent COVID-19 were sourced from the United States, Italy and Spain. PBMCs, B-cell-depleted T cells, or T cells were the source of the cDNA or gDNA that made up the material.

The ends were cut back, 2 bases at V and 4 bases at J, with 10 bases in the middle. Germline V gene lookup returns CDR1 SGHKS and CDR2 YYEKEE (reference sequence). This CDR3 contains 14 residues. Per the authors' pipeline: From reference gene primer amplification, estimates of nucleated cell counts were derived. Assay used: immunoSEQ multiplex PCR; TCRdb lists only in-frame clones, some missing. V, J and clone size are those of that table, while D and trimming were read from the DNA. The sample shows 140,000 to 150,000 clones, around 87% of them seen only once. The sequencing sample was made of PBMCs or T cells enriched from blood (not recorded which). The clonotype comes from a man aged 60 to 75 who had recovered from COVID-19. This chain connects TRBV5-5 to TRBJ2-1; unclear D gene. CDR3 nucleotide sequence: TGTGCCAGCAGCTTAGATGACATATACAATGAGCAGTTCTTC. As protein: CASSLDDIYNEQFF. Looking up the rest from reference TRBV5-5 and TRBJ2-1 gives the full variable domain: DAGVTQSPTHLIKTRGQQVTLRCSPISGHKSVSWYQQVLGQGPQFIFQYYEKEERGRGNFPDRFSARQFPNYSSELNVNALLLGDSALYLCASSLDDIYNEQFFGPGTRLTVL.